Listed below are T cell receptor beta chains from one sample, sequenced in a study of CD8 T cells in ankylosing spondylitis. TCRdb fed the 5' RACE reads into MiXCR, producing one record per CDR3 protein. The sample yields approximately 140,000 distinct CDR3 sequences, under 55% seen once. Sequences were obtained from synovial fluid, either unsorted or a sorted T cell fraction (not recorded which). The receptors shown here come from a male donor with ankylosing spondylitis. Both conserved end residues are part of each CDR3.

cdr3_aa: CASSHDGWFEKLFF; j_call: TRBJ1-4; v_call: TRBV14
cdr3_aa: CATSTDSKETQYF; j_call: TRBJ2-5; v_call: TRBV15
cdr3_aa: CASSTVAGHNEQFF; j_call: TRBJ2-1; v_call: TRBV7-9
cdr3_aa: CASSFGPDTEAFF; j_call: TRBJ1-1; v_call: TRBV12-3/TRBV12-4
cdr3_aa: CSARAETTSYEQYF; j_call: TRBJ2-7; v_call: TRBV20-1
cdr3_aa: CSGGQSHEQYF; j_call: TRBJ2-7; v_call: TRBV29-1
cdr3_aa: CSVPRDDGGGYTF; j_call: TRBJ1-2; v_call: TRBV29-1
cdr3_aa: CATRGPGDTGELFF; j_call: TRBJ2-2; v_call: TRBV24-1
cdr3_aa: CASSRRLAFIFNEQFF; j_call: TRBJ2-1; v_call: TRBV18
cdr3_aa: CASRGDSQETQYF; j_call: TRBJ2-5; v_call: TRBV12-3/TRBV12-4
cdr3_aa: CASSFWTGGTDTQYF; j_call: TRBJ2-3; v_call: TRBV12-3/TRBV12-4
cdr3_aa: CASGWFYGYTF; j_call: TRBJ1-2; v_call: TRBV2
cdr3_aa: CASRLPFWVSNTEAFF; j_call: TRBJ1-1; v_call: TRBV7-9
cdr3_aa: CSARGQPNTGELFF; j_call: TRBJ2-2; v_call: TRBV20-1
cdr3_aa: CASSDTPGLALGNEQFF; j_call: TRBJ2-1; v_call: TRBV6-1
cdr3_aa: CASSLRSVGDFSYNEQFF; j_call: TRBJ2-1; v_call: TRBV5-1
cdr3_aa: CSVEDLYRENTEAFF; j_call: TRBJ1-1; v_call: TRBV29-1
cdr3_aa: CSARVKEAMNTEAFF; j_call: TRBJ1-1; v_call: TRBV20-1
cdr3_aa: CASSLAGDYNEQFF; j_call: TRBJ2-1; v_call: TRBV12-3/TRBV12-4
cdr3_aa: CASSSPSSTSPLHF; j_call: TRBJ1-6; v_call: TRBV28
cdr3_aa: CASSLEWDYSYEQYF; j_call: TRBJ2-7; v_call: TRBV7-8
cdr3_aa: CASSYGGDSTDTQYF; j_call: TRBJ2-3; v_call: TRBV12-3/TRBV12-4
cdr3_aa: CASSTPAGNQPQHF; j_call: TRBJ1-5; v_call: TRBV12-3/TRBV12-4
cdr3_aa: CASSLYVSSASQETQYF; j_call: TRBJ2-5; v_call: TRBV7-9
cdr3_aa: CASSSVTDTQYF; j_call: TRBJ2-3; v_call: TRBV12-3/TRBV12-4
cdr3_aa: CASGSLTGGPTDTQYF; j_call: TRBJ2-3; v_call: TRBV12-5
cdr3_aa: CASSLQGERFTRETQYF; j_call: TRBJ2-5; v_call: TRBV27
cdr3_aa: CSARDMDREAGEQFF; j_call: TRBJ2-1; v_call: TRBV20-1
cdr3_aa: CSARDWQHLEAFF; j_call: TRBJ1-1; v_call: TRBV20-1
cdr3_aa: CASRPQRASYEQYF; j_call: TRBJ2-7; v_call: TRBV27
cdr3_aa: CSAPGTDPYEQYF; j_call: TRBJ2-7; v_call: TRBV20-1
cdr3_aa: CASSQGPGTYEQYF; j_call: TRBJ2-7; v_call: TRBV7-2
cdr3_aa: CASTLGHEGYEQYF; j_call: TRBJ2-7; v_call: TRBV5-1
cdr3_aa: CASNNRGSDLNTEAFF; j_call: TRBJ1-1; v_call: TRBV5-1
cdr3_aa: CASSHSLAGGNEQFF; j_call: TRBJ2-1; v_call: TRBV4-1
cdr3_aa: CASSPQREWAKNIQYF; j_call: TRBJ2-4; v_call: TRBV28
cdr3_aa: CAIRRLAGYNEQFF; j_call: TRBJ2-1; v_call: TRBV10-3
cdr3_aa: CASRATQGVRQETQYF; j_call: TRBJ2-5; v_call: TRBV6-1
cdr3_aa: CASSPPGGQEYTGELFF; j_call: TRBJ2-2; v_call: TRBV7-8
cdr3_aa: CASSFTGSFEAFF; j_call: TRBJ1-1; v_call: TRBV5-1
cdr3_aa: CASSLTGGMYEKLFF; j_call: TRBJ1-4; v_call: TRBV12-3/TRBV12-4
cdr3_aa: CASSQDPNRGRPQHF; j_call: TRBJ1-5; v_call: TRBV4-3
cdr3_aa: CAWSPAGLSYEQYF; j_call: TRBJ2-7; v_call: TRBV30
cdr3_aa: CASSFFRVSPLHF; j_call: TRBJ1-6; v_call: TRBV12-3/TRBV12-4
cdr3_aa: CATSGGAAQPQHF; j_call: TRBJ1-5; v_call: TRBV24-1
cdr3_aa: CASSLFSATGELFF; j_call: TRBJ2-2; v_call: TRBV27
cdr3_aa: CASSLWTSGQYNEQFF; j_call: TRBJ2-1; v_call: TRBV7-2
cdr3_aa: CATNSGHWETQYF; j_call: TRBJ2-5; v_call: TRBV15
cdr3_aa: CASSLGNANTEAFF; j_call: TRBJ1-1; v_call: TRBV27
cdr3_aa: CASSPPSSREMTGELFF; j_call: TRBJ2-2; v_call: TRBV18
cdr3_aa: CASSLLSDTEAFF; j_call: TRBJ1-1; v_call: TRBV11-2